This T cell receptor beta chain was sequenced for a study of blood T cell repertoires in COVID-19 (dated by TCRdb to between 2020 and 2021). Regarding the research as a whole: Samples covering the acute and convalescent phases of COVID-19 were provided by collaborators in the United States, Italy and Spain. The prospective study material was composed of cDNA or gDNA derived from T cells, B-cell-depleted T cells, or PBMCs. The dataset comprised deeply sampled blood TCRbeta repertoires from subjects exposed to, actively infected with, or recovered from COVID-19. A freely available public database, intended as a resource for researchers studying the immune response to SARS-CoV-2, is where the repertoires were released. Samples came from the ongoing ImmuneRACE study (first 160 participants) plus 1,254 subjects from 6 global collaborators. A de-identified subject ID, COVID-19 status, age in years and sex were almost always included in the sample metadata. Where available, HLA class I and class II types were obtained from metadata supplied by the sample provider rather than from assay-based typing. Summary of the overall study and its limitations: How much clinical and demographic metadata was included differed by source and by participant, and the metadata was provided uncurated.

Another Seattle source contributed samples from volunteer blood donors who had recovered from COVID-19. Whole blood was collected in K2EDTA tubes by collaborating institutions according to the institutions' own protocols. Collaborator samples were shipped for TCRbeta analysis as frozen whole blood, isolated PBMCs, or DNA extracted from either sample type. The immunoSEQ Assay, a bias-controlled multiplex PCR, was used to amplify TCRbeta CDR3 regions from genomic DNA. The paper's data handling went like this. The number of nucleated cells in each sample was estimated from the amplification of reference gene primers within the assay. To quantify the absolute abundance of each unique TCRbeta CDR3 rearrangement, sequence reads were collapsed and filtered. For each sample, productive Simpson clonality was calculated as the square root of Simpson's diversity index over productive rearrangements. TCRdb holds this immuneACCESS table with in-frame rearrangements only. Some clones are missing; in checked studies, unresolved V genes explain under half, and the rest has no known cause. V and J calls and clone size are given by that table; D and trimming were obtained from the DNA. This sample comprises about 200,000 clones, approximately 87% of them detected only once. The ten largest clones add up to approximately 6.2% of the sample.

Based on the germline V gene, the CDR1 and CDR2 sequences are MNHEY and SVGAGI. The CDR3 runs 15 amino acids, cysteine and phenylalanine included. The entry retains the CDR3 DNA only, 45 bases that are in frame from base 1. Trimmed from V: 10 bases; trimmed from J: 0 bases; junction bases lacking a gene match: 7. Concerning this clone: Its specific antigen is unknown. Base qualities were left out, and no much larger clone turns up one base away.

The receptor chain draws on TRBV6-5 and TRBJ2-2, with 8 junctional bases fitting TRBD1. The clonotype was recovered from a man aged 55 to 70 who had recovered from COVID-19. Sequenced input: peripheral blood. The nucleotide sequence reads as follows: TGTGCCATCCTTACAGGGGGAGCGAACACCGGGGAGCTGTTTTTT. Translated, it reads CAILTGGANTGELFF.